This T cell receptor (beta chain) comes out of a study of blood T cell repertoires in COVID-19. Study in general: COVID-19 samples, acute and convalescent, were from the United States, Italy and Spain. T cells, B-cell-depleted T cells, or PBMCs provided the cDNA or gDNA that served as material.

The germline CDR1 and CDR2 sequences are SGHRS and YFSETQ. This CDR3 is built from 16 residues. Trimming took 4 bases from V and 4 from J; bases not matched to a gene: 11. As handled by the study authors: Amplification from reference gene primers served as the basis for estimated nucleated cell counts. Produced via immunoSEQ multiplex PCR; TCRdb's table is partial and in-frame only. The DNA was the basis for D and trimming; V, J and clone size are from that table. The table includes 300,000 to 400,000 clones, more than 80% detected once. Followed longitudinally, the Seattle patients had been enrolled during active infection.

The receptor was isolated from a woman aged 25 to 45 with COVID-19, enrolled during active disease. The sample comprised peripheral blood. The rearrangement links TRBV5-1 to TRBJ2-1; 7 bases fit TRBD2. The CDR3 sequence: CASSRRLAGNYNEQFF. In DNA form, the CDR3 reads TGCGCCAGCAGCCGCAGACTAGCCGGAAATTACAATGAGCAGTTCTTC.